This T cell receptor (beta chain) was captured by sequencing in a study of blood T cell repertoires in COVID-19. Across the study: Material from acute and convalescent COVID-19 was sourced from the United States, Italy and Spain. The analysed material was cDNA or gDNA that came from T cells, B-cell-depleted T cells, or PBMCs.

In the source study's methods: Estimated nucleated cell counts came from reference gene primer amplification. The assay was immunoSEQ multiplex PCR, and TCRdb's table has in-frame clones only and misses some. V and J calls and clone size are given by that table; D and trimming were obtained from the DNA. The repertoire holds approximately 70,000 clones, with 80% to 90% as singletons. The CDR3 contains 15 residues. Germline-derived CDR1 and CDR2 are LNHDA and SQIVND (reference sequence). V was cut by 4 bases and J by 1 base, with 11 bases left in between. The TCR comes from a woman aged 45-60 years with acute or convalescent COVID-19. The specimen was peripheral blood. The V gene is TRBV19, the J gene TRBJ1-5; D is possibly TRBD1 (5 bases). The CDR3 coding sequence is TGTGCCAGTAGTACCCAGGCAGGGAGCAATCAGCCCCAGCATTTT. Translating it yields CASSTQAGSNQPQHF.